A single sample gave rise to the 14 T cell receptor beta chains below, sequenced in a study of vaccination effects on CD4 cells after COVID-19. These receptors are not linked to any known antigen. Clones were read by immunoSEQ multiplex PCR, and TCRdb kept only the in-frame ones, dropping some. The sample lists roughly 26,000 clones, about 84% occurring once. With the ViraFEST assay, the study expanded antigen-specific CD4+ T cells using viral peptide pools, then sequenced them. CD4+ T cell isolation took place after about nine days of culture. According to PCR results, the person was infected with SARS-CoV-2 between March and December 2020. This material consisted of CD4+ T cells from PBMCs cultured with HCoV-NL63 spike peptides, taken before COVID-19 vaccination. The receptors shown here come from a human donor who had a prior SARS-CoV-2 infection.

The CDR3 reads CASSVVGSANYGYTF. CDR3 nucleotides: TGTGCCAGCAGCGTAGTTGGGTCGGCTAACTATGGCTACACCTTC. This chain joins TRBV9 and TRBJ1-2, with D unclear. Germline assignment: CDR1 SGDLS and CDR2 YYNGEE. This CDR3 has 15 amino acids. Trimming took off 0 bases at V and 0 bases at J, with 9 bases between the two ends.

This chain uses TRBV5-1 with TRBJ2-7, with D maybe TRBD1 (6 bases). CDR3 length equals 14 residues. V shed 0 bases and J shed 6 bases, with 13 bases lying between them. The germline V gene encodes CDR1 SGHRS and CDR2 YFSETQ. This chain's CDR3 is CASSLGEQGLEQYF. CDR3 in DNA: TGCGCCAGCAGCTTGGGGGAACAGGGTCTCGAGCAGTACTTC.

The chain carries TRBV7-2 and TRBJ2-7; a possible D gene is TRBD1 (5 bases). V shed 3 bases and J shed 1 base, with 13 bases lying between them. The CDR3 covers 15 residues. Germline assignment: CDR1 SGHTA and CDR2 FQGNSA. The CDR3 loop reads CASSFSTVRSYEQYF. In DNA form, the CDR3 reads TGTGCCAGCAGCTTCTCGACAGTCAGATCCTACGAGCAGTACTTC.

This chain joins TRBV18 and TRBJ2-1, with 7 bases identical to TRBD1. The CDR3 runs to 15 residues. Germline CDR1 KGHSH, CDR2 LQKENI. V shed 4 bases, J shed 0 bases, and the junction held 3 bases outside the gene matches. CDR3 in amino acids: CASSLGTVSYNEQFF. Written as DNA, the CDR3 is TGTGCCAGCTCACTCGGGACAGTCTCCTACAATGAGCAGTTCTTC.

This clone was seen more than once but under ten times. V gene TRBV5-1 combines with J gene TRBJ2-5, with no clear D. The germline V and J ends were trimmed by 1 base and 5 bases, with 9 bases remaining between them. The CDR3 runs 13 residues. Germline CDR1 SGHRS, CDR2 YFSETQ. This chain's CDR3 is CASSLFAGETQYF. The CDR3 nucleotides read TGCGCCAGCAGCTTGTTTGCTGGGGAGACCCAGTACTTC.

The chain employs TRBV30 and TRBJ1-1; D possibly corresponds to TRBD1 (6 bases). The germline V gene encodes CDR1 GTSNPN and CDR2 SVGIG (reference sequence). V lost 7 bases, J lost 3 bases, and 12 bases lay in between. This CDR3 has 12 residues. DNA of the CDR3: TGTGCCTCACAGGGTGGTTACACTGAAGCTTTCTTT. The encoded protein is CASQGGYTEAFF.

In this sample, this clone turned up once. The chain combines TRBV5-4 with TRBJ2-6; no clear D. The CDR3 consists of 16 residues. Germline V gives CDR1 SGHNT, CDR2 YYREEE (reference sequence). The V and J ends lost 6 bases and 3 bases respectively, with 16 bases between them. Written as DNA, the CDR3 is TGTGCCAGCACCACCCCAAGGGTGAGTGGGGCCAACGTCCTGACTTTC. Amino acids: CASTTPRVSGANVLTF.

This clone was seen a handful of times. V and J are TRBV30 and TRBJ1-5; 10 positions match TRBD1. In germline, CDR1 is GTSNPN, CDR2 SVGIG (reference sequence). The junction had 6 bases not matched to a gene; V was cut back by 1 base and J by 6 bases. The CDR3 consists of 15 residues. DNA for the CDR3: TGTGCCTGGAGTGCCCGGGACAGGGGTATTCAGCCCCAGCATTTT. Its translation: CAWSARDRGIQPQHF.

This chain links TRBV7-8 with TRBJ1-1; 10 bases match TRBD1. The germline V gene has CDR1 SGHVS and CDR2 FQNEAQ. The CDR3 is 16 residues long. The V and J ends lost 1 base and 6 bases, in that order; junction bases with no gene match: 8. CDR3 sequence: CASSLVGRGQGSEAFF. Here the CDR3 DNA reads TGTGCCAGCAGCTTAGTCGGCCGGGGACAGGGGTCTGAAGCTTTCTTT.

The genes are TRBV5-1 and TRBJ2-4; TRBD2 matches at 12 bases. In germline, CDR1 is SGHRS, CDR2 YFSETQ. This CDR3 comprises 18 residues. V trimming: 2 bases; J trimming: 0 bases; junction bases outside the gene matches: 6. CDR3 in DNA: TGCGCCAGCAGCTTCGCCGAACTAGCGGGGGGAGCCAAAAACATTCAGTACTTC. It is translated as CASSFAELAGGAKNIQYF.

The V gene is TRBV24-1, the J gene TRBJ1-2, with TRBD1 matching over 8 bases. The V gene end was trimmed by 2 bases and the J gene end by 8 bases; junction bases not matched to a gene: 9. Germline CDR1 and CDR2: KGHDR and SFDVKD. This CDR3 is built from 15 residues. The CDR3 DNA reads TGTGCCACCAGTGATTCAGGGGGCGCAGTAAACGGCTACACCTTC. Translating gives CATSDSGGAVNGYTF.

This chain uses TRBV10-3 with TRBJ2-1; 8 nucleotides match TRBD1. J gave up 8 bases and V 6 bases, and 6 bases lay outside the gene matches. The CDR3 totals 13 residues. Germline CDR1 ENHRY, CDR2 SYGVKD. The CDR3 DNA follows: TGTGCCATCAGGGGACAGGAGGCGGATGAGCAGTTCTTC. It encodes CAIRGQEADEQFF.

CDR3 sequence reads: CASSEDALAGGQETQYF. The CDR3 nucleotides are TGTGCCAGCAGTGAAGATGCGCTAGCGGGAGGGCAAGAGACCCAGTACTTC. The J gene is TRBJ2-5, the V gene TRBV2, with TRBD2 identical over 12 bases. V trimming: 1 base; J trimming: 2 bases; junction bases outside the gene matches: 5. Looked up from germline, CDR1 is SNHLY and CDR2 is FYNNEI. The CDR3 is 17 residues long.

The V and J genes are TRBV7-3 and TRBJ2-2; D gene uncertain. Germline CDR1 SGHTA, CDR2 FQGTGA. The V gene lost 2 bases and the J gene lost 3 bases, with 4 bases spanning the gap. The CDR3 extends over 13 amino acids. The CDR3 reads CASSLYDTGELFF. CDR3 nucleotide sequence: TGTGCCAGCAGCTTATACGACACCGGGGAGCTGTTTTTT.